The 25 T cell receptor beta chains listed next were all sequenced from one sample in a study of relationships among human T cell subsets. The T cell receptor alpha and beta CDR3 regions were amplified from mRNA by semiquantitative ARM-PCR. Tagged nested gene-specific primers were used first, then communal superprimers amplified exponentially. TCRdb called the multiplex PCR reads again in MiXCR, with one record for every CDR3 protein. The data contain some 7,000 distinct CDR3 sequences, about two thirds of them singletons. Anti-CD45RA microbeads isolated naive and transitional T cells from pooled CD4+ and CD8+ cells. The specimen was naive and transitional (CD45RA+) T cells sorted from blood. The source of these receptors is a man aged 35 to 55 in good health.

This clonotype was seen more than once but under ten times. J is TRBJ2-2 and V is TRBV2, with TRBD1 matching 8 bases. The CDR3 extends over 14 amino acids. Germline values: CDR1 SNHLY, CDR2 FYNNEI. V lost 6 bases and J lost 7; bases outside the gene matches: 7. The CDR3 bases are TGTGCCAGCAGGGACAGGGAATGGGACGGGGAGCTGTTTTTT. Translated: CASRDREWDGELFF.

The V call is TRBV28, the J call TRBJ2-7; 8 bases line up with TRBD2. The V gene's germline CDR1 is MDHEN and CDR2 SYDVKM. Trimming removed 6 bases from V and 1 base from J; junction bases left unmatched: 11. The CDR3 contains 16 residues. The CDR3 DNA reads TGTGCCAGCAGCCTTCAAAGCGGGAGCGTTTCCTACGAGCAGTACTTC. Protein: CASSLQSGSVSYEQYF.

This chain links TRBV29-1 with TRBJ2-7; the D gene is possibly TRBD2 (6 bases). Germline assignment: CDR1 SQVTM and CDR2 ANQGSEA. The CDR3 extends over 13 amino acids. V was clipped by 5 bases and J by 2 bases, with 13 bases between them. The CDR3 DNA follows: TGCAGCGTTCAGCGGGCTTCTACCTACGAGCAGTACTTC. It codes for CSVQRASTYEQYF.

The CDR3 is CASTIGLAEYNEQFF. The CDR3 DNA reads TGTGCCAGCACCATTGGACTAGCGGAATACAATGAGCAGTTCTTC. The rearrangement links TRBV28 to TRBJ2-1; the match to TRBD2 covers 10 bases. The CDR3 extends over 15 amino acids. Germline V CDR1 and CDR2: MDHEN, SYDVKM. V shed 7 bases, J shed 4 bases, and the junction held 7 bases outside the gene matches.

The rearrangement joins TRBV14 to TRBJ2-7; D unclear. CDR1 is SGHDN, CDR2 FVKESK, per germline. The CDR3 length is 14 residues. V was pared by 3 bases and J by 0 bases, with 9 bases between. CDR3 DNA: TGTGCCAGCAGCCAGCCTAGGAGCTCCTACGAGCAGTACTTC. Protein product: CASSQPRSSYEQYF.

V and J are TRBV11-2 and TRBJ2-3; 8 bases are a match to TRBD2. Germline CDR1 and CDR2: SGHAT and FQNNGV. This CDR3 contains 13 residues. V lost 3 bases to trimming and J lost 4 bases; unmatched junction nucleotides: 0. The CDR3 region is CASSLTSADTQYF. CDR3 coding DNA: TGTGCCAGCAGCTTGACTAGCGCAGATACGCAGTATTTT.

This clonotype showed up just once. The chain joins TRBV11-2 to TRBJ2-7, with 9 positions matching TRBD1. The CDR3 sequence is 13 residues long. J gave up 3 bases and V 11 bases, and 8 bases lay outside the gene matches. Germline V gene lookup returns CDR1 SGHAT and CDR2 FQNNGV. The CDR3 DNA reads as TGTGCCTCCGGGACAGGGAGGGGCTACGAGCAGTACTTC. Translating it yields CASGTGRGYEQYF.

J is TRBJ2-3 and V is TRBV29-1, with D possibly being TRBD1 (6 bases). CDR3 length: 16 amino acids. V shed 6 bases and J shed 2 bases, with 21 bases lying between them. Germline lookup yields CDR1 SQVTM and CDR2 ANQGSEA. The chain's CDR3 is CSVGVRTGTVTDTQYF. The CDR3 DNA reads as TGCAGCGTAGGAGTGAGAACAGGGACGGTCACAGATACGCAGTATTTT.

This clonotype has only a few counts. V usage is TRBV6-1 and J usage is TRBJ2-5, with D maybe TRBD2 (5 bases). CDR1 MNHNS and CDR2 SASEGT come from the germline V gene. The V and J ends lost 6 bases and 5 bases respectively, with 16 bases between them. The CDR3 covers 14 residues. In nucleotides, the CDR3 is TGTGCCAGCAGCCTCGACGGGTGGGAGGAGACCCAGTACTTC. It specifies CASSLDGWEETQYF.

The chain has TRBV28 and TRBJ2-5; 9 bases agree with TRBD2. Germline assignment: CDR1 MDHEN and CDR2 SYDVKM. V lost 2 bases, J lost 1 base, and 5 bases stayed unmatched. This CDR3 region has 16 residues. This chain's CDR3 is CASSLRAGGCQETQYF. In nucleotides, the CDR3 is TGTGCCAGCAGTTTACGAGCGGGAGGCTGCCAAGAGACCCAGTACTTC.

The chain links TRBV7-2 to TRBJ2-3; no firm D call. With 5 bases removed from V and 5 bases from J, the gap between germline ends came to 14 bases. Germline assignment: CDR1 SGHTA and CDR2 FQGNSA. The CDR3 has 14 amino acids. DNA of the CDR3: TGTGCCAGCAGCCCCTCGTGGGCCCAAGATACGCAGTATTTT. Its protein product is CASSPSWAQDTQYF. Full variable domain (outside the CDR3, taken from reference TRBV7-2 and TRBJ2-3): GAGVSQSPSNKVTEKGKDVELRCDPISGHTALYWYRQSLGQGLEFLIYFQGNSAPDKSGLPSDRFSAERTGGSVSTLTIQRTQQEDSAVYLCASSPSWAQDTQYFGPGTRLTVL.

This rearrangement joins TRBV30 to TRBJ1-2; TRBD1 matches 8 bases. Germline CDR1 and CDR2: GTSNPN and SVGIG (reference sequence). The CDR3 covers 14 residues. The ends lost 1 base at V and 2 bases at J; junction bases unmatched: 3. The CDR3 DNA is TGTGCCTGGAGTGGCGGACAGGGAAACTATGGCTACACCTTC. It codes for CAWSGGQGNYGYTF.

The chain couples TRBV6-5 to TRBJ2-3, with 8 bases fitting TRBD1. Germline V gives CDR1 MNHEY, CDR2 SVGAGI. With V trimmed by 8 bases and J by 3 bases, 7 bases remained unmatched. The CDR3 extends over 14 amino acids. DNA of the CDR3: TGTGCCAGCCCCAGGGGGCGACGGACAGATACGCAGTATTTT. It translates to CASPRGRRTDTQYF.

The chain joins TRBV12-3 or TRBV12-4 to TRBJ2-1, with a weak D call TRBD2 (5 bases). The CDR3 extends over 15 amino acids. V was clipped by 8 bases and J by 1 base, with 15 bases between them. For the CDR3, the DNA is TGTGCCAGCTTGGAGGAGGATATATCCTACAATGAGCAGTTCTTC. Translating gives CASLEEDISYNEQFF.

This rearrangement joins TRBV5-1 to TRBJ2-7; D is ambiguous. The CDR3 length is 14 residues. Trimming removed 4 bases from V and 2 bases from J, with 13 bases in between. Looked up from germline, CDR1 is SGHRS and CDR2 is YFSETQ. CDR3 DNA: TGCGCCAGCAGCCCTCCGACGCAGGCCTACGAGCAGTACTTC. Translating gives CASSPPTQAYEQYF.

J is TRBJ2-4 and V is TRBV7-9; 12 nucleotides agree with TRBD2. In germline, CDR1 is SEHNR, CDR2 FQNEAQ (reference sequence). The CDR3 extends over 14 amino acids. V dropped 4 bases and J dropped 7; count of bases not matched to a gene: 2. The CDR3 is CASSSGLAGNIQYF. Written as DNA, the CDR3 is TGTGCCAGCAGCTCCGGACTAGCGGGGAACATTCAGTACTTC.

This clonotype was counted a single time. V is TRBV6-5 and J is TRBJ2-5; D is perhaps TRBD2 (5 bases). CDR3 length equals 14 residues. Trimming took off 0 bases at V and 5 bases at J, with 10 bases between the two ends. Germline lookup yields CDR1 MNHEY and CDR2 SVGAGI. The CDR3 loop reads CASSYSTRDETQYF. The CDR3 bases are TGTGCCAGCAGTTACTCTACTAGGGATGAGACCCAGTACTTC.

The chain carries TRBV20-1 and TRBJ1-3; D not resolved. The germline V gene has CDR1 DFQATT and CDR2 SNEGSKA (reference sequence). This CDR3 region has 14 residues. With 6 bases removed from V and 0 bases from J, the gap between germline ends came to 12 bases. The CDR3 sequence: CSALNRGSGNTIYF. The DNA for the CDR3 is TGCAGTGCATTGAACAGAGGCTCTGGAAACACCATATATTTT.

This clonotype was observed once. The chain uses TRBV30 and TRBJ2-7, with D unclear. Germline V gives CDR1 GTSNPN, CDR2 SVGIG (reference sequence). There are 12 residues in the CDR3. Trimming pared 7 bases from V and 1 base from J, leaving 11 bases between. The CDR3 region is CASTGPSYEQYF. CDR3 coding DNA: TGTGCCTCTACCGGGCCATCCTACGAGCAGTACTTC.

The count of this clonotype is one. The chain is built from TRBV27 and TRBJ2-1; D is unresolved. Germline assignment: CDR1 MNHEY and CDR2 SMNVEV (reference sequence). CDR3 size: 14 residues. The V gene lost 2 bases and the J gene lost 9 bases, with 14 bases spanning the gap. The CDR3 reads CASSLRVYGGEQFF. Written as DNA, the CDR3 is TGTGCCAGCAGTTTAAGGGTCTATGGTGGTGAGCAGTTCTTC.

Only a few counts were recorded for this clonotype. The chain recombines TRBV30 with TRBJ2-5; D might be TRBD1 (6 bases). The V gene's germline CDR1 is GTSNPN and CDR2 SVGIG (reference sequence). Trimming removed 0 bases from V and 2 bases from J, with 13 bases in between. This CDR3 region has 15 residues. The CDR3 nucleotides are TGTGCCTGGAGTGTAGTACAGGGACCTCAAGAGACCCAGTACTTC. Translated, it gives CAWSVVQGPQETQYF.

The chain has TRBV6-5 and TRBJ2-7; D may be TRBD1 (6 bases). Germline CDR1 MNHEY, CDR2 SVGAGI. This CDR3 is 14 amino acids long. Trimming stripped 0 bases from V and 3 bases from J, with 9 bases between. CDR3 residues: CASSYSSGVYEQYF. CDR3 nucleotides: TGTGCCAGCAGTTACTCTTCAGGGGTCTACGAGCAGTACTTC.

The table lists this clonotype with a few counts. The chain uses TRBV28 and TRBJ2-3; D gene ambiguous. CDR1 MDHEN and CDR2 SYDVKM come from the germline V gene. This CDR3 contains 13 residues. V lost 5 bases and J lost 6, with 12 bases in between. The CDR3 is CASSITIGDTQYF. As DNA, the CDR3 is TGTGCCAGCAGTATTACTATAGGCGATACGCAGTATTTT. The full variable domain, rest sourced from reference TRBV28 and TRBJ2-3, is DVKVTQSSRYLVKRTGEKVFLECVQDMDHENMFWYRQDPGLGLRLIYFSYDVKMKEKGDIPEGYSVSREKKERFSLILESASTNQTSMYLCASSITIGDTQYFGPGTRLTVL.

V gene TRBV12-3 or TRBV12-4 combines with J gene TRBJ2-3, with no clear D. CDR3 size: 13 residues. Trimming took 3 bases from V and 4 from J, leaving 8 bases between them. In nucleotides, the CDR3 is TGTGCCAGCAGTTTCCCCTCAGCAGATACGCAGTATTTT. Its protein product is CASSFPSADTQYF.

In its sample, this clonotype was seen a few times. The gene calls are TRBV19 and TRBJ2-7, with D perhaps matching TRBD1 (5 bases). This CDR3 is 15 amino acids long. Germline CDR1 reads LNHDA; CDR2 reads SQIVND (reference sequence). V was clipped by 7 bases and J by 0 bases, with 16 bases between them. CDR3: CASTSELGPSYEQYF. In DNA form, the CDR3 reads TGTGCCAGTACCTCGGAATTGGGGCCCTCCTACGAGCAGTACTTC.